These 18 T cell receptor beta chains originate from one sample sequenced in a study of T cells in Graves' hyperthyroidism and ophthalmopathy. RNA transcripts provided the source from which TCR beta CDR3 regions were amplified. In the first-round RT-PCR of the TCR CDR3, the HTBI primer set was used. Each CDR3 protein gets one entry after TCRdb re-called the multiplex PCR reads with MiXCR. The profile shows about 290,000 distinct CDR3 sequences, more than 10% of them singletons. The sequenced sample was blood. Receptors were obtained from a woman aged 25 to 39 with Graves' hyperthyroidism that later progressed to Graves' ophthalmopathy.

This clonotype occurred many times. The chain combines TRBV12-3 or TRBV12-4 with TRBJ2-2, with D uncertain. V was shortened by 4 bases and J by 7 bases, with 10 bases between the two germline ends. The CDR3 spans 13 residues. This CDR3 is CASSSVWIGELFF. The DNA of the CDR3 is TGTGCCAGCAGTTCGGTCTGGATCGGGGAGCTGTTTTTT.

The rearrangement links TRBV3-1 to TRBJ2-3, with a tentative D call TRBD2 (5 bases). The CDR3 spans 13 residues. The germline gives CDR1 LGHDT, CDR2 YNNKEL (reference sequence). V lost 0 bases and J lost 5, with 6 bases in between. This chain's CDR3 is CASSQDEGDTQYF. The CDR3 DNA is TGTGCCAGCAGCCAAGATGAGGGAGATACGCAGTATTTT.

V usage is TRBV30 and J usage is TRBJ2-1; a possible D gene is TRBD2 (8 bases). The CDR3 is 15 amino acids. Trimming stripped 8 bases from V and 5 bases from J, with 22 bases between. Germline assignment: CDR1 GTSNPN and CDR2 SVGIG (reference sequence). CDR3 nucleotides: TGTGCCAGGACGGGACTAGGGGGCCTTGACAATGAGCAGTTCTTC. Translating it yields CARTGLGGLDNEQFF.

This clonotype was seen repeatedly, ten times or more. V gene TRBV4-2 combines with J gene TRBJ2-7, with 7 bases matching TRBD2. Germline CDR1 LGHNA, CDR2 YNFKEQ. The trim removed 0 bases at V and 3 bases at J, leaving 2 bases unmatched. CDR3 length equals 14 residues. CDR3 sequence: CASSQDPSGYEQYF. The CDR3 nucleotides are TGTGCCAGCAGCCAAGATCCTAGCGGCTACGAGCAGTACTTC.

This clonotype was recorded a few times. The V gene is TRBV29-1, the J gene TRBJ2-2; possible D gene TRBD2, 7 bases. Per germline, CDR1 SQVTM and CDR2 ANQGSEA. V lost 3 bases to trimming and J lost 7 bases, with 15 bases between them. CDR3 length: 14 residues. In DNA form, the CDR3 reads TGCAGCGTTGAGGGGGCGGGAGCTGGCGGGGAGCTGTTTTTT. The encoded protein is CSVEGAGAGGELFF.

Many counts were recorded for this clonotype. V and J are TRBV30 and TRBJ1-4; the match to TRBD1 covers 10 bases. Germline trimming cut 2 bases from V and 5 bases from J; bases unmatched to any gene: 2. This CDR3 has 14 residues. CDR1 GTSNPN and CDR2 SVGIG come from the germline V gene (reference sequence). For the CDR3, the DNA is TGTGCCTGGAGTACGGACAGGGGGAATGAAAAACTGTTTTTT. It yields the protein CAWSTDRGNEKLFF.

This clonotype was picked up many times. The genes are TRBV6-1 and TRBJ1-5; no clear D gene. With 0 bases removed from V and 5 bases from J, the gap between germline ends came to 11 bases. CDR3 length: 15 amino acids. Germline loops: CDR1 MNHNS, CDR2 SASEGT. DNA for the CDR3: TGTGCCAGCAGTGAAGCGCTGATGGGAGATCAGCCCCAGCATTTT. Its translation: CASSEALMGDQPQHF.

The chain is built from TRBV7-2 and TRBJ1-4, with D maybe TRBD1 (6 bases). V was cut by 3 bases and J by 0 bases, with 17 bases left in between. The CDR3 runs 18 residues. Germline CDR1 and CDR2: SGHTA and FQGNSA. The CDR3 DNA reads TGTGCCAGCAGCTTCCGGGACACCGACTCCACAACTAATGAAAAACTGTTTTTT. It yields the protein CASSFRDTDSTTNEKLFF.

The sample holds many counts of this clonotype. DNA for the CDR3: TGTGCCAGCAGCCGTAGATCAGTTCCGACCGGGGAGCTGTTTTTT. Residues: CASSRRSVPTGELFF. This rearrangement joins TRBV11-2 to TRBJ2-2; D unresolved. The V gene's germline CDR1 is SGHAT and CDR2 FQNNGV. CDR3 length equals 15 residues. Deletions cut 5 bases from V and 5 bases from J, with 15 bases between.

In the case of this clonotype: A much larger clone lies one base from this, so it may be a read error. The V gene is TRBV30, the J gene TRBJ2-7; maybe TRBD1 (6 bases). Per the germline V gene, CDR1 is GTSNPN and CDR2 is SVGIG (reference sequence). CDR3 length: 12 amino acids. The CDR3 sequence is CARSEQGHEQYF. CDR3 nucleotide sequence: TGTGCCCGGAGTGAACAGGGACACGAGCAGTACTTC.

This clonotype was counted many times. This chain uses TRBV9 with TRBJ1-2; possibly TRBD1 for D (5 bases). This CDR3 contains 13 residues. V shed 3 bases and J shed 5 bases, with 11 bases lying between them. Germline-derived CDR1 and CDR2 are SGDLS and YYNGEE. CDR3 in amino acids: CASSGGDAYGYTF. The CDR3 DNA is TGTGCCAGCAGCGGAGGGGATGCTTATGGCTACACCTTC.

The chain joins TRBV12-5 to TRBJ2-2; 7 nucleotides agree with TRBD1. Looked up from germline, CDR1 is LGHNT and CDR2 is FRNRAP. V trimming: 3 bases; J trimming: 2 bases; junction bases outside the gene matches: 6. This CDR3 is built from 16 residues. The CDR3 is CASGLDRVINTGELFF. Written as DNA, the CDR3 is TGTGCTAGTGGTTTAGACAGGGTGATCAACACCGGGGAGCTGTTTTTT.

This clonotype has just a few counts. This chain uses TRBV27 with TRBJ2-2, with D uncertain. Trimming removed 2 bases from V and 5 bases from J, with 9 bases in between. The length of the CDR3 is 14 residues. Germline loops: CDR1 MNHEY, CDR2 SMNVEV (reference sequence). The CDR3 spells CASSLDYQTGELFF. The CDR3, as DNA: TGTGCCAGCAGTTTAGATTACCAAACCGGGGAGCTGTTTTTT.

This clonotype was recorded many times. The CDR3 spells CASSRDGTNQPQHF. The CDR3 coding sequence is TGTGCCAGCAGCCGGGACGGTACCAATCAGCCCCAGCATTTT. The V and J genes are TRBV27 and TRBJ1-5; maybe TRBD1 (5 bases). Germline CDR1 reads MNHEY; CDR2 reads SMNVEV (reference sequence). This CDR3 has 14 amino acids. The V end lost 6 bases, the J end lost 3 bases, and 12 bases lay between the germline ends.

This clonotype was detected a few times. The CDR3 nucleotides are TGTGCCAGCAGTTATGCGGGGGGCGCTAATGAAAAACTGTTTTTT. Translated, it gives CASSYAGGANEKLFF. The chain couples TRBV6-5 to TRBJ1-4, with a tentative D call TRBD1 (6 bases). V was clipped by 3 bases and J by 3 bases, with 11 bases between them. Germline CDR1 MNHEY, CDR2 SVGAGI. CDR3 length equals 15 residues.

This clonotype was seen ten or more times. This sequence joins TRBV7-9 and TRBJ2-7; possibly TRBD2 for D (6 bases). The CDR3 is 14 amino acids. Trimming shortened V by 5 bases and J by 4 bases, and 15 bases separated the two germline ends. CDR1 and CDR2 from the germline V gene are SEHNR and FQNEAQ (reference sequence). As DNA, the CDR3 is TGTGCCAGCAGCCTCCGGGACTTACCTTACGAGCAGTACTTC. It codes for CASSLRDLPYEQYF.

This clonotype was detected ten times or more. The chain links TRBV6-1 to TRBJ1-5; D gene ambiguous. This CDR3 is 18 amino acids long. V lost 0 bases, J lost 9 bases, and 24 bases lay in between. Germline CDR1 reads MNHNS; CDR2 reads SASEGT. CDR3 sequence: CASSEAPGLEGVFWPQHF. As DNA, the CDR3 is TGTGCCAGCAGTGAAGCGCCCGGCTTGGAGGGCGTTTTCTGGCCCCAGCATTTT.

V gene TRBV4-3 combines with J gene TRBJ2-7; 7 bases fit TRBD1. CDR3 length: 14 amino acids. CDR1 LGHNA and CDR2 YSLEER come from the germline V gene. Losses at the gene ends were 1 base for V and 7 bases for J; bases not matched to a gene: 7. As DNA, the CDR3 is TGCGCCAGCAGCCAAGCAGGGGGAGATGAGGAGCAGTACTTC. Amino acid sequence: CASSQAGGDEEQYF.